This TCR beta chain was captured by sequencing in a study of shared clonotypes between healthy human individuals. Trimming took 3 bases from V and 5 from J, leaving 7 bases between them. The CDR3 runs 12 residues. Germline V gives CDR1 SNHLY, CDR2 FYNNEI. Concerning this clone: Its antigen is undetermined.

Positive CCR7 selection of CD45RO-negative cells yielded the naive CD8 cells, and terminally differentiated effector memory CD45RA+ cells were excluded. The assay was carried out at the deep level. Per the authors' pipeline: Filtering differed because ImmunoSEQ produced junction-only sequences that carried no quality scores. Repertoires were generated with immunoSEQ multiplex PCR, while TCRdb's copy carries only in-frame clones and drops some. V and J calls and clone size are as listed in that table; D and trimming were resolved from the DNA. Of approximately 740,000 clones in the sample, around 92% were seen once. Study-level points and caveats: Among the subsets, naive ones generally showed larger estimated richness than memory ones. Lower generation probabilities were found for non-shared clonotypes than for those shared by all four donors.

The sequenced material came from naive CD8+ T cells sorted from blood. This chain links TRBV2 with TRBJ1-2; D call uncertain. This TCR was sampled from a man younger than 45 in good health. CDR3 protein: CASSDVRYGYTF. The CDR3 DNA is TGTGCCAGCAGTGACGTACGGTATGGCTACACCTTC.